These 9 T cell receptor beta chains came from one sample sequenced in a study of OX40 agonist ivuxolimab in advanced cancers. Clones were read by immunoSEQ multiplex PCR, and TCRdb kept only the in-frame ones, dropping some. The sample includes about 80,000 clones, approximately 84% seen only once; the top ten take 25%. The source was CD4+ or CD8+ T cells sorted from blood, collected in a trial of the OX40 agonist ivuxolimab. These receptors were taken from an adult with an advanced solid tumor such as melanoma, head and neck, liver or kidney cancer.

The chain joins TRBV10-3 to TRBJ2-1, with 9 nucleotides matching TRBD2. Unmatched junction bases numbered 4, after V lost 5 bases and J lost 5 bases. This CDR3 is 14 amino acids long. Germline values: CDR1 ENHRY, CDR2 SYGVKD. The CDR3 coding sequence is TGTGCCATCAGTCGACTAGCGGAAAACAATGAGCAGTTCTTC. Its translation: CAISRLAENNEQFF.

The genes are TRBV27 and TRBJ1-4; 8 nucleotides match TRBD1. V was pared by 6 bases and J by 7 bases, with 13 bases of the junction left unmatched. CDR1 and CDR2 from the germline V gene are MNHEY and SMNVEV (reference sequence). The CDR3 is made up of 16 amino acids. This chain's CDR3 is CASSRRQGIISEKLFF. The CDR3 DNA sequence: TGTGCCAGCAGCCGCAGACAGGGGATCATCTCTGAAAAACTGTTTTTT.

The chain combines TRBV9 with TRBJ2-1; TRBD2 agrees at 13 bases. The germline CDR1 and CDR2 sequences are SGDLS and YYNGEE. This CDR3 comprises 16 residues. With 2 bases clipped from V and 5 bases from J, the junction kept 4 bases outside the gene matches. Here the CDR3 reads CASSVTGTSGNNEQFF. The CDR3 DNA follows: TGTGCCAGCAGCGTGACCGGGACTAGCGGGAACAATGAGCAGTTCTTC.

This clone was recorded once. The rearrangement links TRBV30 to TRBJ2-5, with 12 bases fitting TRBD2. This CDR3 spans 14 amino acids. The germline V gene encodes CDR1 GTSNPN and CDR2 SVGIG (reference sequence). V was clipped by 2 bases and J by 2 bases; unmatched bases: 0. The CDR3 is CAWSLAGGQETQYF. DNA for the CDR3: TGTGCCTGGAGTCTAGCGGGAGGGCAAGAGACCCAGTACTTC.

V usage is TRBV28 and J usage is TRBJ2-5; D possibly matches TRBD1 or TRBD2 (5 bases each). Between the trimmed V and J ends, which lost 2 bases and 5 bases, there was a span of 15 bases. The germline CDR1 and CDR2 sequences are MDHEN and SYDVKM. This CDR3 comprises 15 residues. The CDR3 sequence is CASSLGGGVGETQYF. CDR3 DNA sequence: TGTGCCAGCAGTTTAGGGGGTGGCGTAGGGGAGACCCAGTACTTC.

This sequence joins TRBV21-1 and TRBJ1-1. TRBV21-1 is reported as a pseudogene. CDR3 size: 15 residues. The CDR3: CASRLFLAIRTEAFF. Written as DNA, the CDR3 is TGTGCCAGCAGACTCTTCCTAGCAATTCGCACTGAAGCTTTCTTT.

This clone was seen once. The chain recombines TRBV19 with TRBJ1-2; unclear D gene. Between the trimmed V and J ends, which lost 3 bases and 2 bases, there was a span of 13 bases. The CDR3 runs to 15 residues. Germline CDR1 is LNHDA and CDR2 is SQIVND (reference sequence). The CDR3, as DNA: TGTGCCAGTAGTATCCGGTCGGGTTTGAACTATGGCTACACCTTC. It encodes CASSIRSGLNYGYTF.

CDR3 in amino acids: CASSLDLPGETQYF. The CDR3 DNA reads as TGCGCCAGCAGCTTGGATCTTCCTGGGGAGACCCAGTACTTC. The chain couples TRBV5-1 to TRBJ2-5; D not certain. This CDR3 has 14 residues. V was cut by 0 bases and J by 5 bases, with 11 bases left in between. In germline, CDR1 is SGHRS, CDR2 YFSETQ.

The CDR3 DNA is TGTGCCAGCAGCCGTACCGTTAGGGATGAGCAGTTCTTC. Its translation: CASSRTVRDEQFF. The V call is TRBV7-9, the J call TRBJ2-1; no clear D. The V gene's germline CDR1 is SEHNR and CDR2 FQNEAQ (reference sequence). Trimming took 5 bases from V and 8 from J, leaving 13 bases between them. This CDR3 spans 13 amino acids.